This TCR beta chain was found in a study of tumor-infiltrating lymphocytes in primary liver carcinoma. About the study: Patients of both sexes were 30 to 69 years old. Whole-study findings and limits: Tumor tissue displayed a significantly greater top-250-clone fraction than blood (p = 0.039).

Comment on this clonotype: Its antigen remains unidentified.

The CDR3 contains 12 residues. Germline V gene sequence: CDR1 KGHSH, CDR2 LQKENI. The V end was cut by 3 bases, the J end by 3 bases, with 6 bases between. Extraction of RNA together with DNA used about 17-31 mg of unsorted bulk tissue. With roughly 0.5 ug total RNA as template and a constant-region primer, TCR beta cDNA was made. Slightly modified ARM-PCR served as the procedure for the TCR beta libraries. These libraries came from three rounds of nested multiplex PCR. The first two PCR rounds used TRBV1-TRBV30 primers with a Cbeta primer, roughly 10 cycles each. TCRdb redid the calling of the multiplex PCR reads with MiXCR, one entry per CDR3 protein. The sample has 75,000 to 80,000 distinct CDR3 sequences; around 66% are singletons.

The sample taken for sequencing was tumor-adjacent normal liver tissue. The chain has TRBV18 and TRBJ2-7; no clear D. The receptor was isolated from a man aged 35 to 55 with primary liver carcinoma and hepatitis B virus infection. In nucleotides, the CDR3 is TGTGCCAGCTCACCCAACGACTACGAGCAGTACTTC. Its translation: CASSPNDYEQYF.